These 23 T cell receptor beta chains were sequenced from one sample in a study of cytomegalovirus exposure and HLA in healthy donors. Data came from immunoSEQ multiplex PCR; TCRdb stores just in-frame clones and leaves some out. The sample holds roughly 200,000 clones, around 82% seen once. The sample was PBMCs. The receptors were sampled from a young woman in good health and CMV-seropositive.

This rearrangement joins TRBV5-1 to TRBJ2-3, with a possible D match to TRBD1 (5 bases). The CDR3 is 11 residues long. V was cut by 3 bases and J by 9 bases, with 8 bases left in between. Germline CDR1 SGHRS, CDR2 YFSETQ. CDR3 DNA sequence: TGCGCCAGCAGCTATAAGGGGACGCAGTATTTT. This translates into CASSYKGTQYF.

V gene TRBV2 combines with J gene TRBJ1-1; 7 bases align to TRBD1. The CDR3 has 13 residues. Looked up from germline, CDR1 is SNHLY and CDR2 is FYNNEI. V lost 11 bases to trimming and J lost 2 bases; unmatched junction nucleotides: 8. CDR3 protein: CAGGQEVNTEAFF. The DNA for the CDR3 is TGTGCCGGCGGACAGGAGGTAAACACTGAAGCTTTCTTT.

The chain uses TRBV19 and TRBJ1-5, with 7 positions matching TRBD1. The V segment lost 10 bases and the J segment 0 bases; nucleotides outside the gene matches: 12. The germline V gene has CDR1 LNHDA and CDR2 SQIVND (reference sequence). The CDR3 covers 16 residues. In DNA, the CDR3 is TGTGCCACATCCCCTGGGACAGCTAATAGCAATCAGCCCCAGCATTTT. Amino acids: CATSPGTANSNQPQHF.

This clone appeared a few times. CDR3 sequence: CASSEAGGQPQHF. The CDR3 coding sequence is TGCGCCAGCAGTGAGGCAGGGGGCCAGCCCCAGCATTTT. The V and J genes are TRBV10-2 and TRBJ1-5, with 8 bases matching TRBD1. The CDR3 has 13 residues. Unmatched junction bases numbered 1, after V lost 2 bases and J lost 7 bases. The germline CDR1 and CDR2 sequences are WSHSY and SAAADI.

Only one count was recorded for this clone. V and J are TRBV5-6 and TRBJ1-3; 7 nucleotides match TRBD1. V gave up 7 bases and J gave up 0 bases; unmatched junction bases: 7. Germline V gives CDR1 SGHDT, CDR2 YYEEEE. This CDR3 comprises 15 residues. CDR3 sequence: CASGRQGPSGNTIYF. CDR3 DNA: TGTGCCAGCGGTCGACAGGGCCCCTCTGGAAACACCATATATTTT.

This clone turned up a few times. CDR3 sequence (DNA): TGTGCCAGCTCACCGTCAGGGTCCCGGGTGTTTATCGTC. The encoded protein is CASSPSGSRVFIV. This chain uses TRBV18 with TRBJ2-7, with D maybe TRBD1 (5 bases). CDR1 and CDR2 from the germline V gene are KGHSH and LQKENI. The CDR3 is 13 amino acids.

This chain connects TRBV6-5 to TRBJ1-4; 7 bases are shared with TRBD1. V was pared by 2 bases and J by 8 bases, with 5 bases of the junction left unmatched. This CDR3 region has 14 residues. Germline V gene data show CDR1 as MNHEY and CDR2 as SVGAGI. The CDR3 DNA reads as TGTGCCAGCAGTTACAGACAGGGTGGCGAAAAACTGTTTTTT. Protein sequence: CASSYRQGGEKLFF.

The chain recombines TRBV7-3 with TRBJ1-1; 7 bases line up with TRBD1. In germline, CDR1 is SGHTA, CDR2 FQGTGA. CDR3 size: 13 residues. Trimming removed 5 bases from V and 3 bases from J; junction bases left unmatched: 3. The CDR3: CASSRDRDTEAFF. CDR3 DNA sequence: TGTGCCAGCAGCCGCGACAGGGACACTGAAGCTTTCTTT.

This chain links TRBV18 with TRBJ2-3, with 10 positions matching TRBD2. Trimming removed 1 base from V and 1 base from J; junction bases left unmatched: 2. This CDR3 has 16 amino acids. Germline values: CDR1 KGHSH, CDR2 LQKENI. DNA for the CDR3: TGTGCCAGCTCACCACGGCTAGCGGGGGGCACAGATACGCAGTATTTT. It encodes CASSPRLAGGTDTQYF.

The rearrangement uses TRBV2 and TRBJ1-1, with a weak D call TRBD1 (6 bases). From germline, CDR1 is SNHLY and CDR2 FYNNEI. The CDR3 extends over 16 amino acids. V lost 7 bases and J 4 bases, leaving 22 bases between the germline ends. CDR3 bases: TGTGCCAGCATCGTTTCTAATACAGGGCTGGGCACTGAAGCTTTCTTT. Amino acids: CASIVSNTGLGTEAFF.

The chain joins TRBV5-1 to TRBJ2-7; 14 positions agree with TRBD2. V shed 0 bases, J shed 0 bases, and the junction held 2 bases outside the gene matches. In germline, CDR1 is SGHRS, CDR2 YFSETQ. The length of the CDR3 is 17 residues. CDR3 protein: CASSLGLAGGSSYEQYF. DNA of the CDR3: TGCGCCAGCAGCTTGGGACTAGCGGGGGGGAGCTCCTACGAGCAGTACTTC.

This clone was picked up a small number of times. The chain links TRBV7-9 to TRBJ1-2; the match to TRBD1 covers 8 bases. J was trimmed by 2 bases and V by 2 bases; bases with no gene match: 1. The CDR3 spans 14 residues. Looked up from germline, CDR1 is SEHNR and CDR2 is FQNEAQ (reference sequence). CDR3 in amino acids: CASSLNRGNYGYTF. DNA of the CDR3: TGTGCCAGCAGCTTAAACAGGGGGAACTATGGCTACACCTTC.

This chain links TRBV5-8 with TRBJ2-3, with 14 nucleotides matching TRBD2. Unmatched junction bases numbered 5, after V lost 4 bases and J lost 4 bases. Germline values: CDR1 SGHTS, CDR2 YDEGEE. This CDR3 spans 16 amino acids. The CDR3, as DNA: TGTGCCAGCAGCCTGGGACTAGCGGGGGACGCAGATACGCAGTATTTT. Translation gives CASSLGLAGDADTQYF.

The CDR3 sequence: CASSPVSGGVYEQYF. The CDR3 nucleotides read TGCGCCAGCAGCCCGGTATCGGGGGGCGTTTACGAGCAGTACTTC. The chain carries TRBV5-1 and TRBJ2-7; a possible D gene is TRBD2 (7 bases). CDR1 and CDR2 from the germline V gene are SGHRS and YFSETQ. The germline V and J ends were trimmed by 4 bases and 4 bases, with 18 bases remaining between them. The length of the CDR3 is 15 residues.

V gene TRBV20-1 combines with J gene TRBJ2-5; unclear D gene. The ends were cut back, 4 bases at V and 4 bases at J, with 7 bases in the middle. Germline-derived CDR1 and CDR2 are DFQATT and SNEGSKA (reference sequence). The CDR3 is 11 amino acids. The CDR3 nucleotides are TGCAGTGCTAATAATAGAGAGACCCAGTACTTC. Translation: CSANNRETQYF.

The chain has TRBV7-8 and TRBJ2-7; 8 bases are shared with TRBD1. This CDR3 has 14 residues. Germline V gene sequence: CDR1 SGHVS, CDR2 FQNEAQ. Germline trimming cut 5 bases from V and 5 bases from J; bases unmatched to any gene: 8. CDR3 residues: CASSRGQGRHEQYF. The CDR3 bases are TGTGCCAGCAGCAGAGGACAGGGTCGCCACGAGCAGTACTTC.

This clone was picked up one time. The gene calls are TRBV6-4 and TRBJ1-4; 9 bases are shared with TRBD1. From germline, CDR1 is MRHNA and CDR2 SNTAGT. This CDR3 spans 17 amino acids. The trim removed 6 bases at V and 3 bases at J, leaving 11 bases unmatched. Here the CDR3 DNA reads TGTGCCAGCAGCGCCGGACAGGGGAGAGGCTCTAATGAAAAACTGTTTTTT. Translated: CASSAGQGRGSNEKLFF.

This rearrangement joins TRBV7-8 to TRBJ2-7; D possibly corresponds to TRBD1 (5 bases). There are 14 residues in the CDR3. Trimming removed 5 bases from V and 6 bases from J, with 17 bases in between. From germline, CDR1 is SGHVS and CDR2 FQNEAQ. For the CDR3, the DNA is TGTGCCAGCAGCCCGGCCGCAGGGTCCCTCGAGCAGTACTTC. Its protein is CASSPAAGSLEQYF.

The V call is TRBV29-1, the J call TRBJ1-2; TRBD1 matches 8 bases. The germline V gene has CDR1 SQVTM and CDR2 ANQGSEA. V shed 0 bases, J shed 4 bases, and the junction held 1 base outside the gene matches. The CDR3 is 13 residues long. The CDR3 region is CSVEEDRAYGYTF. CDR3 coding DNA: TGCAGCGTTGAAGAGGACAGGGCCTATGGCTACACCTTC.

As for this clone: This sample includes further DNA sequences coding for the same CDR3. This chain joins TRBV4-3 and TRBJ1-2, with 7 bases fitting TRBD1. With V trimmed by 4 bases and J by 6 bases, 5 bases remained unmatched. The germline V gene has CDR1 LGHNA and CDR2 YSLEER. There are 13 residues in the CDR3. CDR3: CASSPRQGDGYTF. CDR3 coding DNA: TGCGCCAGCAGCCCTAGACAGGGAGATGGCTACACCTTC.

The CDR3: CASKGVGFGYTF. As DNA, the CDR3 is TGTGCCAGCAAGGGGGTAGGTTTTGGCTACACCTTC. The chain joins TRBV9 to TRBJ1-2; TRBD1 is a possible D gene (6 bases). CDR1 is SGDLS and CDR2 is YYNGEE in the germline V gene. The V end lost 6 bases, the J end lost 7 bases, and 13 bases lay between the germline ends. The CDR3 runs to 12 residues.

V is TRBV28 and J is TRBJ1-2; D perhaps matches TRBD1 (5 bases). The V end was cut by 5 bases, the J end by 8 bases, with 18 bases between. Germline CDR1 reads MDHEN; CDR2 reads SYDVKM. The CDR3 loop spans 14 amino acids. This chain's CDR3 is CASSQTTGRRGYTF. As DNA, the CDR3 is TGTGCCAGCAGTCAAACAACAGGACGGCGCGGCTACACCTTC.

This sequence joins TRBV6-1 and TRBJ2-2; TRBD2 aligns across 8 bases. Per the germline V gene, CDR1 is MNHNS and CDR2 is SASEGT. The V gene end was trimmed by 7 bases and the J gene end by 6 bases; junction bases not matched to a gene: 7. This CDR3 region has 14 residues. CDR3 sequence (DNA): TGTGCCAGCAACCGACTAGCGCGGGCCGGGGAGCTGTTTTTT. Protein: CASNRLARAGELFF.